The 20 T cell receptor beta chains listed next were all sequenced from one sample in a study of cytomegalovirus exposure and HLA in healthy donors. Here immunoSEQ multiplex PCR was the method, and the copy in TCRdb shows in-frame clones only, minus some. The sample contains approximately 70,000 clones, about 95% of which appear only once. Sample: PBMCs. The receptors come from a woman younger than 35 in good health and CMV-seronegative.

This clone was recorded once. The V call is TRBV7-2, the J call TRBJ1-2; maybe TRBD1 (5 bases). V shed 1 base and J shed 8 bases, with 14 bases lying between them. CDR3 size: 14 residues. The germline CDR1 and CDR2 sequences are SGHTA and FQGNSA. The CDR3 sequence: CASSLGRGSQGYTF. CDR3 sequence (DNA): TGTGCCAGCAGCTTAGGTCGGGGGTCGCAAGGCTACACCTTC.

Here the CDR3 DNA reads TGTGCCAGCAGTGAACGACTAGCGGGGGTACCTACCTACGAGCAGTACTTC. It specifies CASSERLAGVPTYEQYF. This chain links TRBV6-1 with TRBJ2-7, with 12 positions matching TRBD2. With V trimmed by 2 bases and J by 2 bases, 7 bases remained unmatched. The CDR3 contains 17 residues. Germline loops: CDR1 MNHNS, CDR2 SASEGT.

The chain uses TRBV27 and TRBJ1-1, with 7 bases matching TRBD1. With 6 bases clipped from V and 0 bases from J, the junction kept 4 bases outside the gene matches. CDR1 and CDR2 (germline): MNHEY, SMNVEV (reference sequence). The CDR3 is 14 residues long. CDR3 amino acids: CASRTQGLNTEAFF. The CDR3 DNA sequence: TGTGCCAGCAGGACACAGGGGCTGAACACTGAAGCTTTCTTT.

The V call is TRBV7-8, the J call TRBJ2-3, with TRBD1 identical over 8 bases. V was pared by 1 base and J by 5 bases, with 11 bases of the junction left unmatched. Germline lookup yields CDR1 SGHVS and CDR2 FQNEAQ. The CDR3 runs 17 residues. The CDR3 is CASSLGATGVPRDTQYF. CDR3 bases: TGTGCCAGCAGCTTAGGTGCGACAGGGGTCCCCCGAGATACGCAGTATTTT.

The chain carries TRBV28 and TRBJ1-5; D perhaps matches TRBD1 (6 bases). Trimming took 8 bases from V and 6 from J, leaving 17 bases between them. CDR3 length: 14 residues. CDR1 and CDR2 (germline): MDHEN, SYDVKM. In DNA form, the CDR3 reads TGTGCCAGCCGGACCGGGGACATGCGTCAGCCCCAGCATTTT. This sequence encodes CASRTGDMRQPQHF.

This clone showed up just a few times. The chain links TRBV7-9 to TRBJ1-5; possibly TRBD1 for D (6 bases). Trimming shortened V by 5 bases and J by 7 bases, and 15 bases separated the two germline ends. CDR1 and CDR2 (germline): SEHNR, FQNEAQ (reference sequence). The CDR3 loop spans 14 amino acids. For the CDR3, the DNA is TGTGCCAGCAGCAGAGAGGGGGTAAGGCAGCCCCAGCATTTT. Translated, it gives CASSREGVRQPQHF.

This rearrangement joins TRBV29-1 to TRBJ2-7, with D possibly being TRBD2 (5 bases). Trimming took off 6 bases at V and 5 bases at J, with 14 bases between the two ends. CDR1 is SQVTM and CDR2 is ANQGSEA in the germline V gene. The CDR3 sequence is 12 residues long. The CDR3 DNA follows: TGCAGCGTCCAAGACGGGATCCACGAGCAGTACTTC. Amino acid sequence: CSVQDGIHEQYF.

This clone was recorded a few times. The chain joins TRBV7-9 to TRBJ2-2; D not certain. The CDR3 consists of 13 residues. V was shortened by 3 bases and J by 7 bases, with 9 bases between the two germline ends. The germline gives CDR1 SEHNR, CDR2 FQNEAQ (reference sequence). CDR3 protein: CASSLSHYGELFF. The CDR3 region has the DNA TGTGCCAGCAGCTTGAGTCATTACGGGGAGCTGTTTTTT.

This chain links TRBV28 with TRBJ1-2, with D hard to call. Per the germline V gene, CDR1 is MDHEN and CDR2 is SYDVKM. The CDR3 loop spans 12 amino acids. V lost 6 bases and J lost 6, with 11 bases in between. The CDR3 DNA is TGTGCCAGCAGCATATGGGAGGATGGCTACACCTTC. Translating it yields CASSIWEDGYTF.

The CDR3 is CASSPPPRQGIRNQPQHF. CDR3 DNA sequence: TGTGCCAGCTCACCGCCCCCAAGACAGGGGATTCGCAATCAGCCCCAGCATTTT. This chain joins TRBV18 and TRBJ1-5; TRBD1 aligns across 8 bases. This CDR3 has 18 amino acids. J lost 2 bases, V lost 3 bases, and 12 bases had no gene match. Germline CDR1 reads KGHSH; CDR2 reads LQKENI.

The sample holds one count of this clone. V gene TRBV5-1 combines with J gene TRBJ2-2; D not certain. This CDR3 is 12 amino acids long. V was clipped by 4 bases and J by 2 bases, with 3 bases between them. CDR1 SGHRS and CDR2 YFSETQ come from the germline V gene. This CDR3 is CASSINTGELFF. The CDR3 coding sequence is TGCGCCAGCAGCATAAACACCGGGGAGCTGTTTTTT.

In this sample, this clone turned up once. The V call is TRBV28, the J call TRBJ2-7, with a weak D call TRBD2 (7 bases). The CDR3 totals 12 residues. Trimming removed 5 bases at V and 6 bases at J, with 11 bases between. Germline V gene lookup returns CDR1 MDHEN and CDR2 SYDVKM. The DNA of the CDR3 is TGTGCCAGCAGTGGGGGGGGCCCCGAGCAGTACTTC. Translated: CASSGGGPEQYF.

The chain is built from TRBV18 and TRBJ1-1; 10 nucleotides match TRBD1. This CDR3 has 17 amino acids. Trimming removed 3 bases from V and 3 bases from J; junction bases left unmatched: 10. The germline CDR1 and CDR2 sequences are KGHSH and LQKENI. The CDR3 sequence: CASSPTRVDRGHTEAFF. CDR3 in DNA: TGTGCCAGCTCACCGACGAGGGTCGACAGGGGGCACACTGAAGCTTTCTTT.

The rearrangement uses TRBV4-1 and TRBJ2-3; the match to TRBD2 covers 12 bases. Losses at the gene ends were 4 bases for V and 6 bases for J; bases not matched to a gene: 8. Germline loops: CDR1 MGHRA, CDR2 YSYEKL. CDR3 length: 16 amino acids. The DNA for the CDR3 is TGCGCCAGCAGCCGCTCTAGCGGGGGGGCCCCGGATACGCAGTATTTT. Its translation is CASSRSSGGAPDTQYF.

About this clone: Germline and junction disagree at one end, which may indicate a read error. The J gene is TRBJ2-5, the V gene TRBV7-7; D is uncertain. The CDR3 extends over 13 amino acids. From germline, CDR1 is SSHAT and CDR2 FNYEAQ (reference sequence). Here the CDR3 reads CASSSGRQETQYF. The DNA for the CDR3 is TGTGCTAGCAGCTCGGGTCGTCAAGAGACCCAGTACTTC.

The gene calls are TRBV28 and TRBJ2-1; TRBD1 is a possible D gene (6 bases). This CDR3 has 15 residues. V lost 3 bases and J 6 bases, leaving 15 bases between the germline ends. Germline CDR1 MDHEN, CDR2 SYDVKM. The DNA of the CDR3 is TGTGCCAGCAGTTTCAGGGGCACAGGTTTCAATGAGCAGTTCTTC. This sequence encodes CASSFRGTGFNEQFF.

This clone was seen a few times. This chain joins TRBV5-1 and TRBJ2-7; unclear D gene. CDR1 and CDR2 from the germline V gene are SGHRS and YFSETQ. V was shortened by 4 bases and J by 2 bases, with 13 bases between the two germline ends. The CDR3 totals 14 residues. The DNA of the CDR3 is TGCGCCAGCAGCCCCGGCGGTGAAGCCTACGAGCAGTACTTC. Protein product: CASSPGGEAYEQYF.

The chain couples TRBV27 to TRBJ2-1; D call uncertain. CDR3 length: 16 amino acids. V was shortened by 0 bases and J by 6 bases, with 15 bases between the two germline ends. Germline-derived CDR1 and CDR2 are MNHEY and SMNVEV (reference sequence). CDR3 DNA: TGTGCCAGCAGTTTATCGTCGGGTCGGAACCCCAATGAGCAGTTCTTC. It translates to CASSLSSGRNPNEQFF.

The genes are TRBV5-1 and TRBJ1-6; TRBD1 matches 8 bases. Looked up from germline, CDR1 is SGHRS and CDR2 is YFSETQ. Trimming cost V 0 bases and J 7 bases; bases outside gene matches: 6. The CDR3 totals 16 residues. Here the CDR3 reads CASSLGTTGANSPLHF. In nucleotides, the CDR3 is TGCGCCAGCAGCTTGGGCACGACAGGGGCGAATTCACCCCTCCACTTT.

This clone was observed once. The chain joins TRBV7-9 to TRBJ2-2; tentatively, D is TRBD2 (6 bases). Germline-derived CDR1 and CDR2 are SEHNR and FQNEAQ (reference sequence). Trimming took 5 bases from V and 4 from J, leaving 11 bases between them. This CDR3 is 14 amino acids long. CDR3 bases: TGTGCCAGCAGCAACGGACTAACCACCGGGGAGCTGTTTTTT. Amino acids: CASSNGLTTGELFF.